A single T cell receptor (beta chain) is shown here with its context. The antigen it binds to is not known. Per-base qualities were not stored, and no clone one base away is much larger. The library was prepared using the immunoSEQ multiplex PCR assay. For the multiplex PCR, a mixture combining 60 forward primers for TCR Vbeta segments and 13 reverse primers for TCR Jbeta segments was used. The CDR3 region of rearranged TCR beta genes was amplified from genomic DNA by a multiplex PCR assay. The amplified TCR beta libraries were sequenced on the Illumina HiSeq System as 87-base-pair reads. The paper's data handling went like this. Across the 670 or so repertoires, a later analysis counted approximately 83 million unique TCR beta chains, about 10 million of which were shared by at least two donors. Raw reads were error-corrected and collapsed into unique sequences by a nearest-neighbor algorithm in which closely related sequences were merged to remove PCR and sequencing errors. CDR3 sequences were aligned to IMGT reference sequences to assign V, D and J gene segments. For a sequence to be retained, a match of at least six nucleotides to both a V gene segment and a J gene segment was required. A rearrangement counted as productive if the CDR3 had no stop codons and remained in frame with V and J, and every other rearrangement counted as non-productive. CDR3 was defined by IMGT convention, running from the second conserved V-encoded cysteine to the conserved J-encoded phenylalanine. The earlier analysis of 500 to 650 of the donors excluded any sequence lacking an unambiguous match to a single V gene segment. An earlier analysis of 450 to 650 of the donors called V segments functional above 56.7% productive rearrangements and segregating when the between-donor standard deviation exceeded 5%. A statistical classification framework was built to diagnose cytomegalovirus status from the catalog of TCR beta chain sequences. In a later analysis, TCR nucleotide sequences were compared against IMGT/GENE-DB human TR gene sequences so that V and J genes could be assigned. In a later analysis, CDR3 sequences and most-parsimonious VDJ recombination scenarios were assigned using the TCRdist pipeline. In a later analysis, each TCR beta chain was defined by its CDR3 amino acid sequence together with its V-gene family, and reads lacking a unique V-gene family were excluded. In a later analysis, 500 to 700 highly shared, low-generation-probability nucleotide sequences were removed to address suspected cross-contamination and a sequencing artifact. In a later analysis, a clonal expansion index was calculated for each public chain from normalized within-repertoire ranks of inferred template counts. A later analysis computed generation probabilities with a VDJ recombination model fitted to out-of-frame rearrangements, and checked the results against IGoR. In a later analysis, hypergeometric tests were used to score TCR-TCR, TCR-HLA and TCR-CMV co-occurrence, with a repertoire-size bias correction applied to TCR pairs. In a later analysis, false discovery rates were estimated by permuting HLA or CMV assignments 20 times. In a later analysis, co-occurring TCRs were grouped using DBSCAN, and TCRdist sequence similarity was added for clustering within HLA-allele-positive subsets. Repertoires with fewer than 30,000 or more than 120,000 public chains, plus five repertoires with anomalous nucleotide sharing, were excluded from co-occurrence clustering. TCRdb limited this immuneACCESS table to in-frame rearrangements with V and J called. A share of clones is missing; checked studies link under half to unresolved V genes, and the rest is unexplained. The D gene and trimming were derived from the DNA, and the V and J assignments and clone size from that table. This sample comprises about 130,000 clones, 81% of them detected only once. The leading ten clones occupy less than 0.75% of the sample.

The data were taken from a study of cytomegalovirus exposure and HLA in healthy donors (dated by TCRdb to 2016 to 2017). For the study in its entirety: According to an earlier analysis of 587 of the donors, about 170 million T cells yielded some 110 million unique TCR beta sequences and about 300 Gb of sequence data. About 280 gigabases of sequencing data and 91 million or so unique TCR sequences made up an early release that covered some 640 HLA-typed donors. Of the 398 genotyped donors, about 80% fell in the genetic ancestry cluster associated with self-reported Caucasian donors. The aim of the study was to test whether cataloging public T cell receptors could identify signatures of past pathogen exposure. The T cell repertoires of some 670 subjects were profiled by immunosequencing and related to cytomegalovirus serostatus. Besides the first cohort of 550 to 750 subjects, a separate validation cohort made up of 120 different subjects was used. To predict cytomegalovirus infection status, the study brought together high-throughput TCR immunosequencing, statistical association of individual TCRs with disease status, and machine learning. To study patterns of TCR occurrence, a later analysis re-analyzed previously published TCR beta repertoires from 666 donors and added high-resolution HLA genotyping. Rather than drawing on any new phenotypic data, the later analysis identified candidate immune exposures from TCR beta sequences and the way those sequences occurred across donors. In an earlier analysis of roughly 540 of the donors, high-throughput TCR beta sequencing was used to judge whether each TCR beta V gene segment behaved as functional or pseudogenic. Donor age, sex, ethnicity and CMV serostatus were compiled alongside the repertoire data. A later genetic analysis used genome-wide SNP genotypes for about 60% of the roughly 700 donors, treating that subset as a discovery cohort. All discovery cohort repertoires had been generated using a single sequencing platform. HLA typing covered class I and class II loci at four-digit resolution. The number of donors typed differed by locus, with 629-630 for A, B, C, DRB1 and DQB1, approximately 500 for DQA1, 606 for DPA1, and approximately 470 for DPB1. Because of strong linkage in the cohort, five DR-DQ haplotypes were treated as single units for association and clustering. Across under 500 genotyped donors of the cohort, an average of about 240,000 unique TCR beta nucleotide sequences per donor were sequenced, and about a sixth of those sequences were non-productive.

CDR1 and CDR2 are drawn from the germline V gene (reference sequence): PRHDT, FYEKMQ. The CDR3 contains 15 residues, cysteine and phenylalanine counted. The sequence is cut down to CDR3 DNA, 45 bases in frame from base 1. The germline ends are 16 bases apart after V is trimmed by 2 bases and J by 6 bases. Study-wide findings and limitations: In a later analysis, several top co-occurrence clusters were reported to appear linked to parvovirus B19, influenza, CMV and Epstein-Barr virus. In vitro tests confirmed that three of the cytomegalovirus-associated TCR beta chains recognize cytomegalovirus antigens. Immune exposure information for the cohort was limited to CMV serostatus. Across donors, most TCR sequences were observed very rarely, whereas some public TCRs were present in many individuals. Sequencing depth was assumed to be roughly uniform across donors in the presence/absence analyses, though that assumption may not hold. A group of highly shared sequence variants was considered likely to be a technical artifact of the sequencing pipeline. In a later analysis, the rate of TCR association differed among HLA loci, with DRB1 alleles having the most associated TCRs and HLA-C alleles having the fewest. In this cohort, only TCR beta chains were sequenced, and detectable features were limited by the absence of alpha or paired-chain data. A later analysis found that most CMV-associated TCR beta chains appeared HLA-restricted, with HLA associations seemingly driven largely by CMV exposure. An earlier analysis of 450 to 750 of the donors showed that most TCR beta V segments appeared in productive rearrangements either about 87% or about 30% of the time, which broadly matched IMGT annotations. In a later analysis, HLA-associated TCR beta chains were found to be more clonally expanded and to have lower generation probabilities than equally common non-associated chains. Because some donors lacked HLA typing at each locus, the association tests relied only on the typed subset. A later genetic analysis reported fewer N-insertions in productive TCRs among donors in an Asian-associated ancestry cluster than the approximately 670-donor mean. Assigning TCR associations to individual alleles was difficult when HLA alleles, especially DR and DQ, strongly co-occurred. Some IMGT-functional V segments, including TRBV6-2 and TRBV6-3, could not be told apart with the 87-base-pair reads, so those segments were excluded. A later genetic analysis associated a missense DCLRE1C variant with V-gene and J-gene trimming of TCR beta chains, and an independent cohort replicated the association. According to the authors, the approach could potentially be generalized to other disease states and immunological phenotypes. A further reported finding was that TCR beta sequences accurately predicted the HLA-A and HLA-B alleles for most subjects in the first cohort. A total of 150 to 200 TCR beta chains were listed by the study as associated with cytomegalovirus. In both the original and validation cohorts, the classifier was reported to diagnose cytomegalovirus status with high specificity and sensitivity. In a later analysis, some 18,000 TCR beta sequences were associated with specific HLA alleles at a false discovery rate of 0.05. Because counts were too low, 15 to 20 rarely observed V segments, including chromosome 9 orphons, were excluded from the earlier analysis of fewer than 650 of the donors. Correlated functional status among segregating V segments might reflect linkage disequilibrium, but an unknown experimental factor could not be ruled out.

The cohort consisted of 650 to 850 healthy bone marrow donors. Cohort members were all nominally healthy when sampled, although unrecorded immune exposures were likely present. The donor was CMV seronegative and was included in the group of a few hundred seronegative cohort members. A peripheral blood sample was collected from each donor, and TCR beta sequencing was performed on peripheral blood mononuclear cells. The Qiagen DNeasy Blood Extraction Kit was used to extract genomic DNA from the blood cell samples. Specimen: PBMCs. The clonotype comes from a man younger than 35 in good health and CMV-seronegative. The sequence links TRBV13 to TRBJ1-2, with a weak D call of TRBD1 (5 bases match). The CDR3 protein sequence reads: CASSLPRREGDGYTF. The DNA sequence is TGTGCCAGCAGCTTACCCCGCAGGGAAGGAGATGGCTACACCTTC.